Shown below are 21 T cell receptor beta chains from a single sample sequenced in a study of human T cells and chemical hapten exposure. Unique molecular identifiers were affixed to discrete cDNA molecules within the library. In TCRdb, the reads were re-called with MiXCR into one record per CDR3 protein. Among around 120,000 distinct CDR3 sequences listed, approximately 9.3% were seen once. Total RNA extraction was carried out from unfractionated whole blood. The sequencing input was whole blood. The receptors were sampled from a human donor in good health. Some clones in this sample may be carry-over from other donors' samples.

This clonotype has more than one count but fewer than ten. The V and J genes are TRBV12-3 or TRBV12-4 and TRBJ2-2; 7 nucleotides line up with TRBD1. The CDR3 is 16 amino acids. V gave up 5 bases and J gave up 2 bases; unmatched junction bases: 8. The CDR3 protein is CASSRPGTANTGELFF. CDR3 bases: TGTGCCAGCAGTCGACCCGGGACAGCCAACACCGGGGAGCTGTTTTTT.

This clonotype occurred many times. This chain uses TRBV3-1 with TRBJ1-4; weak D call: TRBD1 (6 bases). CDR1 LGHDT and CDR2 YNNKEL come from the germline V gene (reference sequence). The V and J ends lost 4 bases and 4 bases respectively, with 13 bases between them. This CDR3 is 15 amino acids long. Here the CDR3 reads CASSPRGGLNEKLFF. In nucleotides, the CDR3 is TGTGCCAGCAGCCCCCGCGGGGGGCTTAATGAAAAACTGTTTTTT.

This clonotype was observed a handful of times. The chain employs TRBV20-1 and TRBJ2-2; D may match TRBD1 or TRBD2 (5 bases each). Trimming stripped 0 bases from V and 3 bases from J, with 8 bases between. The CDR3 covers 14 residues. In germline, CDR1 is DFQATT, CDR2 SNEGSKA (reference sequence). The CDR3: CSARDGGYTGELFF. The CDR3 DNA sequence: TGCAGTGCTAGAGATGGGGGATACACCGGGGAGCTGTTTTTT.

Here the CDR3 reads CASSMEGGYNEQFF. As DNA, the CDR3 is TGTGCCAGTAGTATGGAGGGGGGCTACAATGAGCAGTTCTTC. This rearrangement joins TRBV19 to TRBJ2-1, with D perhaps being TRBD1 or TRBD2 (6 bases each). Between the trimmed V and J ends, which lost 3 bases and 3 bases, there was a span of 9 bases. The CDR3 is 14 amino acids. Germline values: CDR1 LNHDA, CDR2 SQIVND (reference sequence).

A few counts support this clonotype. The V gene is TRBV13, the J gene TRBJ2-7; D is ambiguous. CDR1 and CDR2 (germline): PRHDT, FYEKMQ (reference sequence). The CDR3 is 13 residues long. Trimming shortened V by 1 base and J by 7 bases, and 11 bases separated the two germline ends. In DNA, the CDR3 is TGTGCCAGCAGCTTAGCCCGGGTTCGGGAGCAGTACTTC. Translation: CASSLARVREQYF.

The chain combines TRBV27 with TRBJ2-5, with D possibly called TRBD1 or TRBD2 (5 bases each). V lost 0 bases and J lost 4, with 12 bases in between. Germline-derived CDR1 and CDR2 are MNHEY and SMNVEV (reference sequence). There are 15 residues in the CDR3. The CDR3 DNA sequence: TGTGCCAGCAGTTTATCGGGACGGCCAGCAGAGACCCAGTACTTC. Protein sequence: CASSLSGRPAETQYF.

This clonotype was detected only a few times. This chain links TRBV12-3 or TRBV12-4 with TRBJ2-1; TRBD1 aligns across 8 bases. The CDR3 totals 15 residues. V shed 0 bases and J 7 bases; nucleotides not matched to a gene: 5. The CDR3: CASSLAQGVRNEQFF. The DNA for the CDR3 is TGTGCCAGCAGTTTAGCACAGGGGGTGAGGAATGAGCAGTTCTTC.

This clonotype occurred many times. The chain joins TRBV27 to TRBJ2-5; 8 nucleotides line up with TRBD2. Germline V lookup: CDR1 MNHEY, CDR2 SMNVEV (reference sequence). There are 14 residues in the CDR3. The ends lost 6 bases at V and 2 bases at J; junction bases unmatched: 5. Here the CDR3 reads CASRGTSGQETQYF. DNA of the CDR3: TGTGCCAGCAGAGGTACTAGCGGACAAGAGACCCAGTACTTC.

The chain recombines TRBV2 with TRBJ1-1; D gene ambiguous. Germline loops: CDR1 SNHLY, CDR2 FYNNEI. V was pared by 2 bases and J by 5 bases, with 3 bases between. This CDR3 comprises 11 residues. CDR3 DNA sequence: TGTGCCAGCAGTGAATATACTGAAGCTTTCTTT. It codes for CASSEYTEAFF. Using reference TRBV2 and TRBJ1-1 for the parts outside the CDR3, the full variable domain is EPEVTQTPSHQVTQMGQEVILRCVPISNHLYFYWYRQILGQKVEFLVSFYNNEISEKSEIFDDQFSVERPDGSNFTLKIRSTKLEDSAMYFCASSEYTEAFFGQGTRLTVV.

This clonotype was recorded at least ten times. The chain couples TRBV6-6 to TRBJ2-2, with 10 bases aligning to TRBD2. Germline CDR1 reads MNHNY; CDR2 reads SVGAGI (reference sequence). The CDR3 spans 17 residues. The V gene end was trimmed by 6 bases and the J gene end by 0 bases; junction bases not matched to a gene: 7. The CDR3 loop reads CASSGTSVDTNTGELFF. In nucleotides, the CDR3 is TGTGCCAGCAGCGGGACTAGCGTTGATACGAACACCGGGGAGCTGTTTTTT.

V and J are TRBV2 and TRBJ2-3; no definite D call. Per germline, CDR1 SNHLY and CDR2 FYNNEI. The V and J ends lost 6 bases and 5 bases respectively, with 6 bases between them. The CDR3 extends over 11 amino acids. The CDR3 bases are TGTGCCAGCAGCGCAGAAGATACGCAGTATTTT. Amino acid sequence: CASSAEDTQYF. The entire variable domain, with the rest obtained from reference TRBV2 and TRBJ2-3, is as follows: EPEVTQTPSHQVTQMGQEVILRCVPISNHLYFYWYRQILGQKVEFLVSFYNNEISEKSEIFDDQFSVERPDGSNFTLKIRSTKLEDSAMYFCASSAEDTQYFGPGTRLTVL.

CDR3 coding DNA: TGTGCCAGCAGCTTGAGAAACAGCGAGACATCCTACAATGAGCAGTTCTTC. Translating gives CASSLRNSETSYNEQFF. This chain joins TRBV7-6 and TRBJ2-1; D is undetermined. This CDR3 has 17 amino acids. V was cut by 3 bases and J by 1 base, with 16 bases left in between. CDR1 and CDR2 (germline): SGHVS, FNYEAQ.

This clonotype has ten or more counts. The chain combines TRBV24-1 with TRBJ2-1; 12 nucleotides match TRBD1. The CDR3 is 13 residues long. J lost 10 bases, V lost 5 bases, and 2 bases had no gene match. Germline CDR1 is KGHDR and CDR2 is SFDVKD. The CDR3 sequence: CATSVGTGGEQFF. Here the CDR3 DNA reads TGTGCCACCAGTGTTGGGACAGGGGGCGAGCAGTTCTTC.

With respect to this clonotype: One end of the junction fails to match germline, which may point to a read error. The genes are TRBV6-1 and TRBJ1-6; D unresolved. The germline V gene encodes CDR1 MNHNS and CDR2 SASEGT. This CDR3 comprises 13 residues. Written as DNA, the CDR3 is TGTGCCAGAAGTGAAAAAGAAAATTCACCCCTCCACTTT. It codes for CARSEKENSPLHF.

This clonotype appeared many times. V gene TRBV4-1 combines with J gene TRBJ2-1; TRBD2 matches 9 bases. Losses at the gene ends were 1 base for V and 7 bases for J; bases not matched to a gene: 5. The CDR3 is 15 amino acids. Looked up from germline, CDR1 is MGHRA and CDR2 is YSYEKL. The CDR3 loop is CASSQAGTSMNEQFF. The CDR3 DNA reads TGCGCCAGCAGCCAAGCCGGGACTAGCATGAATGAGCAGTTCTTC.

The chain's CDR3 is CASSGLADHYEQYF. In DNA, the CDR3 is TGTGCCAGCAGTGGGCTAGCGGACCACTACGAGCAGTACTTC. J is TRBJ2-7 and V is TRBV2; 7 nucleotides align to TRBD2. CDR3 length equals 14 residues. Per germline, CDR1 SNHLY and CDR2 FYNNEI. Trimming cost V 4 bases and J 3 bases; bases outside gene matches: 6.

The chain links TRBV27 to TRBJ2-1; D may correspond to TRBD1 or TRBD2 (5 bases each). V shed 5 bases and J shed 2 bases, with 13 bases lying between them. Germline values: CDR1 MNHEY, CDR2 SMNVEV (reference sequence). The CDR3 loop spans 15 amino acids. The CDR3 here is CASSSPGTAYNEQFF. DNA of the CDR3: TGTGCCAGCAGTAGCCCCGGGACGGCCTACAATGAGCAGTTCTTC.

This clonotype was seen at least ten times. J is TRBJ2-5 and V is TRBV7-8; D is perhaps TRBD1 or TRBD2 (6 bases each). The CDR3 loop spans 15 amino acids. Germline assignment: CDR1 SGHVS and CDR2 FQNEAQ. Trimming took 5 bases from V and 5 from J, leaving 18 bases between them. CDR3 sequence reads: CASSPGGRGKETQYF. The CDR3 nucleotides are TGTGCCAGCAGCCCCGGGGGCCGCGGGAAGGAGACCCAGTACTTC.

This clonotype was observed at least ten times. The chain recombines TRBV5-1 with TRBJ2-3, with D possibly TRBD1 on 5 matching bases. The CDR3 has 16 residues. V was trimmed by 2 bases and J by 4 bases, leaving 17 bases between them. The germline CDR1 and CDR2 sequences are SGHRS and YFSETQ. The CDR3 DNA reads TGCGCCAGCAGCTTTAATCAGGGAATTTTCCCAGATACGCAGTATTTT. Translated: CASSFNQGIFPDTQYF.

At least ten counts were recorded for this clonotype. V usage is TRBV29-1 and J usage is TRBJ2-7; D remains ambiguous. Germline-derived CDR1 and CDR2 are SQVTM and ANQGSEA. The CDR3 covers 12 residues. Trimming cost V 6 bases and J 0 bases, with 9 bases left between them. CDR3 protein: CSVGRNSYEQYF. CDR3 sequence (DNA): TGCAGCGTCGGACGAAACTCCTACGAGCAGTACTTC.

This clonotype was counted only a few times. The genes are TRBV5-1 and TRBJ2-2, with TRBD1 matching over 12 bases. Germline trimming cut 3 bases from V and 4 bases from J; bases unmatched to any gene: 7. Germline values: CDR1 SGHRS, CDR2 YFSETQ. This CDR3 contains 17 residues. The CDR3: CASSSGTGGLFTGELFF. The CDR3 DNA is TGCGCCAGCAGCTCCGGGACAGGGGGCTTGTTCACCGGGGAGCTGTTTTTT.